These T cell receptor beta chains were read from a single sample in a study of cytomegalovirus exposure and HLA in healthy donors. The table came from immunoSEQ multiplex PCR; TCRdb's copy has only in-frame clones and leaves some out. Here the sample spans around 150,000 clones, 80% being singletons. Input material: PBMCs. The receptors come from a woman in her fifties or sixties in good health and CMV-seronegative. Both conserved end residues are part of each CDR3. The D gene is left open where the match is weak. For some rows the clone size is stated as once, few or many, or as a class when expanded; others skip it.

cdr3_nt	cdr3_aa	clone_size	d_call	j_call	v_call
TGTGCCAGCAGCTTAGTACAGGGGTATATTCAGTACTTC	CASSLVQGYIQYF	.	TRBD1	TRBJ2-4	TRBV7-2
TGTGCCAGCAGTTTCACGGACTTTAGCAATCAGCCCCAGCATTTT	CASSFTDFSNQPQHF	.	.	TRBJ1-5	TRBV28
TGTGCCAGCAGTCTCGGGACAGGGGGTGGCCTAAGGGATGGCTACACCTTC	CASSLGTGGGLRDGYTF	few	TRBD1	TRBJ1-2	TRBV28
TGTGCCAGCAGCTCCGGACTAGCGGGAGGGGGTAGGAATGAGCAGTTCTTC	CASSSGLAGGGRNEQFF	few	TRBD2	TRBJ2-1	TRBV7-2
TGTGCCAGCAGCTTAGCAGGGGACTCCTACGAGCAGTACTTC	CASSLAGDSYEQYF	.	.	TRBJ2-7	TRBV7-6
TGTGCCACCAGCAGAGTTCTAGCGGGGACTGAAGAGACCCAGTACTTC	CATSRVLAGTEETQYF	.	TRBD2	TRBJ2-5	TRBV15
TGTGCCAGCAGCTTAGGGGGACTAGCGGGGAAAACCTACAATGAGCAGTTCTTC	CASSLGGLAGKTYNEQFF	.	TRBD2	TRBJ2-1	TRBV7-8
TGTGCCAGCAGCTTCCGACAGGGGGCCGGGGAGCTGTTTTTT	CASSFRQGAGELFF	.	TRBD1	TRBJ2-2	TRBV7-2
TGTGCCAGCAGCTCCATCGTAGCGGGGCGCCAAGAGACCCAGTACTTC	CASSSIVAGRQETQYF	.	TRBD2	TRBJ2-5	TRBV7-6
TGTGCCAGCAGCTTCTCGGGGGATGAGCAGTTCTTC	CASSFSGDEQFF	.	.	TRBJ2-1	TRBV5-5
TGCAGCGTTTACCCGGGCACCGGGGAGCTGTTTTTT	CSVYPGTGELFF	.	.	TRBJ2-2	TRBV29-1
TGTGCCAGCAGTTACTCGAGCAGGGATGGGGCCAACGTCCTGACTTTC	CASSYSSRDGANVLTF	.	.	TRBJ2-6	TRBV6-5
TGTGCCAGTAGTCCCGGACAGTTCTATGGCTACACCTTC	CASSPGQFYGYTF	.	.	TRBJ1-2	TRBV19
TGTGCCAGCAGTTGGGACACTTATAGCAATCAGCCCCAGCATTTT	CASSWDTYSNQPQHF	.	.	TRBJ1-5	TRBV28
TGTGCCAGCAGCGCTGGGGACTCTCCCTCTTATAATTCACCCCTCCACTTT	CASSAGDSPSYNSPLHF	.	.	TRBJ1-6	TRBV9
TGTGCCAGCAGCTCCCTAGGGGGGGGCCTCAACCAGCCCCAGCATTTT	CASSSLGGGLNQPQHF	once	.	TRBJ1-5	TRBV7-9
TGTGCCAGCATGCGTACGAACACTGAAGCTTTCTTT	CASMRTNTEAFF	.	.	TRBJ1-1	TRBV6-1
TGTGCCAGCAGCACCCGACTAACTTACTTCACAGATACGCAGTATTTT	CASSTRLTYFTDTQYF	.	.	TRBJ2-3	TRBV7-8
TGTGCCAGCAGCCGCAGACCCAGTCTACTAGAAACCGGGGAGCTGTTTTTT	CASSRRPSLLETGELFF	.	.	TRBJ2-2	TRBV28
TGCGCCAGCAGTCAAGTCGGGGGAGGGGGCAATCAGCCCCAGCATTTT	CASSQVGGGGNQPQHF	.	.	TRBJ1-5	TRBV23-1
TGTGCCAGCAGTTTATGGACAGGACAAAGGGGAGAGACCCAGTACTTC	CASSLWTGQRGETQYF	once	.	TRBJ2-5	TRBV28
TGTGCCAGCAGCTTAGGAGCCGGGACAGGGGGCTACGAGCAGTACTTC	CASSLGAGTGGYEQYF	.	TRBD1	TRBJ2-7	TRBV7-6